The 18 T cell receptor beta chains given below trace back to one sample, sequenced in a study of blood T cell repertoires in COVID-19. This table comes from immunoSEQ multiplex PCR, and its TCRdb copy is limited to in-frame clones, with some not included. The sample holds 150,000 to 200,000 clones, 65% to 80% seen once. Sequences were obtained from PBMCs or T cells enriched from blood (not recorded which). These receptors all come from a woman between 45 and 65 years old with acute COVID-19.

This clone was counted between two and nine times. The chain couples TRBV6-2 or TRBV6-3 to TRBJ2-5; 12 positions agree with TRBD2. In germline, CDR1 is MNHEY, CDR2 SVGEGT. This CDR3 comprises 17 residues. V shed 4 bases, J shed 0 bases, and the junction held 6 bases outside the gene matches. CDR3 sequence reads: CASSSILAGGNQETQYF. The CDR3 coding sequence is TGTGCCAGCAGTTCTATTCTAGCGGGGGGGAACCAAGAGACCCAGTACTTC.

The V gene is TRBV2, the J gene TRBJ2-1; 8 bases match TRBD2. The CDR3 spans 16 residues. V gave up 1 base and J gave up 4 bases; unmatched junction bases: 6. Germline-derived CDR1 and CDR2 are SNHLY and FYNNEI. The CDR3 reads CASSEGGRGVYNEQFF. The CDR3 coding sequence is TGTGCCAGCAGTGAAGGTGGGCGGGGGGTATACAATGAGCAGTTCTTC.

The CDR3 DNA reads TGTGCCTGGAGTCTGACCCGGCGGGAGACCCAGTACTTC. Its translation is CAWSLTRRETQYF. The chain joins TRBV30 to TRBJ2-5, with D unresolved. Germline V gene lookup returns CDR1 GTSNPN and CDR2 SVGIG (reference sequence). V lost 2 bases and J 5 bases, leaving 12 bases between the germline ends. The CDR3 spans 13 residues.

The V gene is TRBV19, the J gene TRBJ1-1; D uncertain. Germline V CDR1 and CDR2: LNHDA, SQIVND (reference sequence). The CDR3 is 15 residues long. V lost 3 bases to trimming and J lost 0 bases, with 11 bases between them. DNA for the CDR3: TGTGCCAGTAGTATCCGGGGAGGCATGAACACTGAAGCTTTCTTT. It encodes CASSIRGGMNTEAFF.

The CDR3 loop is CAIRASGGEQETQYF. The CDR3 DNA follows: TGTGCCATCAGGGCTAGCGGGGGGGAACAAGAGACCCAGTACTTC. V gene TRBV10-3 combines with J gene TRBJ2-5; 12 bases line up with TRBD2. Germline loops: CDR1 ENHRY, CDR2 SYGVKD. V lost 6 bases to trimming and J lost 2 bases; unmatched junction nucleotides: 4. The CDR3 loop spans 15 amino acids.

V usage is TRBV7-8 and J usage is TRBJ2-7; 8 bases are a match to TRBD1. CDR3 length equals 12 residues. V trimming: 11 bases; J trimming: 7 bases; junction bases outside the gene matches: 10. Germline CDR1 reads SGHVS; CDR2 reads FQNEAQ. The CDR3 bases are TGTGCCCTAGGGACAGGACCCGGAGAGCAGTACGTC. Translation gives CALGTGPGEQYV.

This clone has just one count. CDR3 loop: CASSHPASGGYTETQYF. DNA for the CDR3: TGTGCCAGCAGCCACCCGGCTTCAGGGGGCTACACAGAGACCCAGTACTTC. V gene TRBV4-2 combines with J gene TRBJ2-5, with 8 nucleotides matching TRBD1. The ends lost 3 bases at V and 4 bases at J; junction bases unmatched: 13. The CDR3 covers 17 residues. Germline V gene data show CDR1 as LGHNA and CDR2 as YNFKEQ.

The count of this clone is one. J is TRBJ1-4 and V is TRBV25-1; 8 bases agree with TRBD1. V was pared by 2 bases and J by 0 bases, with 2 bases of the junction left unmatched. From germline, CDR1 is MGHDK and CDR2 SYGVNS. This CDR3 region has 16 residues. Here the CDR3 reads CASSEQQGATNEKLFF. In nucleotides, the CDR3 is TGTGCCAGCAGTGAACAACAGGGGGCAACTAATGAAAAACTGTTTTTT.

The chain carries TRBV7-2 and TRBJ2-7, with 9 nucleotides matching TRBD2. The germline V gene encodes CDR1 SGHTA and CDR2 FQGNSA. V was pared by 0 bases and J by 5 bases, with 2 bases of the junction left unmatched. The CDR3 length is 14 residues. CDR3: CASSLARTSDEQYV. The CDR3 bases are TGTGCCAGCAGCTTAGCGCGGACTAGCGACGAGCAGTACGTC.

This chain uses TRBV6-6 with TRBJ2-7; a possible D gene is TRBD1 (6 bases). Germline lookup yields CDR1 MNHNY and CDR2 SVGAGI (reference sequence). The V end was cut by 5 bases, the J end by 5 bases, with 16 bases between. The CDR3 is made up of 14 amino acids. CDR3 protein: CASSRLTGFDEQYV. CDR3 sequence (DNA): TGTGCCAGCAGTCGACTTACAGGGTTCGACGAGCAGTACGTC.

The J gene is TRBJ1-3, the V gene TRBV19, with a weak D call TRBD1 (5 bases). The germline V gene encodes CDR1 LNHDA and CDR2 SQIVND (reference sequence). The CDR3 spans 15 residues. V was cut by 5 bases and J by 1 base, with 12 bases left in between. This CDR3 is CASSPRVGSGNTIYF. The DNA for the CDR3 is TGTGCCAGTAGTCCCAGGGTTGGATCTGGAAACACCATATATTTT.

This rearrangement joins TRBV28 to TRBJ1-5; possible D gene TRBD1, 5 bases. Trimming stripped 3 bases from V and 8 bases from J, with 17 bases between. CDR1 and CDR2 (germline): MDHEN, SYDVKM. CDR3 size: 15 residues. This CDR3 is CASSFQQGGGEPQHF. The CDR3 nucleotides are TGTGCCAGCAGTTTCCAGCAGGGCGGCGGGGAGCCCCAGCATTTT.

The J gene is TRBJ1-5, the V gene TRBV10-3, with 9 bases aligning to TRBD1. The CDR3 is 16 residues long. The J segment lost 2 bases and the V segment lost 2 bases, leaving 4 bases of the junction unmatched. CDR1 is ENHRY and CDR2 is SYGVKD in the germline V gene. CDR3 sequence (DNA): TGTGCCATCAGTGAGACGGGACAGGGTGGCAATCAGCCCCAGCATTTT. It is translated as CAISETGQGGNQPQHF.

In DNA, the CDR3 is TGCGCCAGCAGCTTGGTAGGCGGGGCAGAGACCCAGTACTTC. Translating it yields CASSLVGGAETQYF. The V call is TRBV5-1, the J call TRBJ2-5; maybe TRBD2 (6 bases). Trimming stripped 0 bases from V and 4 bases from J, with 10 bases between. The CDR3 loop spans 14 amino acids. From germline, CDR1 is SGHRS and CDR2 YFSETQ.

This clone showed up many times. The chain combines TRBV7-9 with TRBJ1-5, with 7 nucleotides matching TRBD1. V lost 5 bases, J lost 2 bases, and 6 bases stayed unmatched. Germline V gene lookup returns CDR1 SEHNR and CDR2 FQNEAQ (reference sequence). The length of the CDR3 is 15 residues. Here the CDR3 reads CASSRDRVGNQPQHF. For the CDR3, the DNA is TGTGCCAGCAGCCGTGACAGGGTTGGCAATCAGCCCCAGCATTTT.

This chain links TRBV29-1 with TRBJ1-5, with a possible D match to TRBD1 (5 bases). This CDR3 is 13 amino acids long. Looked up from germline, CDR1 is SQVTM and CDR2 is ANQGSEA. Trimming removed 6 bases at V and 1 base at J, with 10 bases between. CDR3 sequence: CSVGRGSNQPQHF. The CDR3 DNA follows: TGCAGCGTCGGGAGGGGCAGCAATCAGCCCCAGCATTTT.

The V call is TRBV5-1, the J call TRBJ1-5; perhaps TRBD1 as D (6 bases). The CDR3 has 16 residues. Germline CDR1 and CDR2: SGHRS and YFSETQ. V lost 0 bases to trimming and J lost 2 bases, with 12 bases between them. The CDR3 bases are TGCGCCAGCAGCTTGGGGACACAGGGCGGCAATCAGCCCCAGCATTTT. Its protein product is CASSLGTQGGNQPQHF.

This chain uses TRBV28 with TRBJ2-7, with 11 positions matching TRBD1. After removal of 4 bases from V and 7 bases from J, the junction contained 3 bases not matched to a gene. There are 13 residues in the CDR3. The germline V gene has CDR1 MDHEN and CDR2 SYDVKM. The CDR3 region is CASSSGQGAEQYV. CDR3 coding DNA: TGTGCCAGCAGTTCAGGACAGGGGGCAGAGCAGTACGTC.